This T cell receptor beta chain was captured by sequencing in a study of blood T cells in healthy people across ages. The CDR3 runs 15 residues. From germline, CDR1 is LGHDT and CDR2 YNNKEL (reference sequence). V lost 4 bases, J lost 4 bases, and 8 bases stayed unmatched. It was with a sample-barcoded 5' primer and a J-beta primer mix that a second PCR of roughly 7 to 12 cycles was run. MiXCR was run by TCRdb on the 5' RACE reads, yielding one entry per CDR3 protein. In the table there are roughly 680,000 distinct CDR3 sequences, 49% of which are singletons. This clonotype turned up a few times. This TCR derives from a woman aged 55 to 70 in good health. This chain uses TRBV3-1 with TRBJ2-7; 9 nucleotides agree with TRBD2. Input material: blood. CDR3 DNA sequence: TGTGCCAGCAGCCCTTATCCAGCGGGAGGTTACGAGCAGTACTTC. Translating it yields CASSPYPAGGYEQYF.